The 27 T cell receptor beta chains listed next were all sequenced from one sample in a study of cytomegalovirus exposure and HLA in healthy donors. 60 Vbeta and 13 Jbeta primers were used in PCR. Measured with immunoSEQ multiplex PCR; TCRdb has only the in-frame clones, and not every one. The sample lists roughly 140,000 clones, 75% to 85% seen once, with around 6.5% in the top ten. The specimen was PBMCs. All receptors derive from a man between 50 and 59 years old in good health and CMV-seropositive.

The chain couples TRBV5-4 to TRBJ1-5; 11 nucleotides align to TRBD1. Trimming at V came to 3 bases and at J to 6 bases, leaving 5 bases not matched to a gene. Germline V CDR1 and CDR2: SGHNT, YYREEE (reference sequence). The CDR3 totals 15 residues. The CDR3 sequence: CASSWTGGESQPQHF. The DNA for the CDR3 is TGTGCCAGCAGCTGGACAGGGGGCGAGAGTCAGCCCCAGCATTTT.

The chain has TRBV5-1 and TRBJ2-1, with TRBD2 matching over 8 bases. CDR3 length: 13 amino acids. Germline CDR1 and CDR2: SGHRS and YFSETQ. V lost 1 base and J lost 16; bases outside the gene matches: 10. This chain's CDR3 is CASSLISGSGKFF. The CDR3 nucleotides are TGCGCCAGCAGCTTGATCAGCGGGAGCGGTAAATTCTTC.

J is TRBJ2-1 and V is TRBV27; 16 nucleotides match TRBD2. V shed 6 bases, J shed 7 bases, and the junction held 12 bases outside the gene matches. CDR1 and CDR2 from the germline V gene are MNHEY and SMNVEV (reference sequence). This CDR3 region has 18 residues. In nucleotides, the CDR3 is TGTGCCAGCAGACCCGGGACTAGCGGGAGGGTGGTTTCGAATGAGCAGTTCTTC. Encoded protein: CASRPGTSGRVVSNEQFF.

This clone was picked up a small number of times. V usage is TRBV27 and J usage is TRBJ2-7, with 8 positions matching TRBD1. The junction had 7 bases not matched to a gene; V was cut back by 5 bases and J by 1 base. This CDR3 has 15 amino acids. Germline values: CDR1 MNHEY, CDR2 SMNVEV (reference sequence). The CDR3 region has the DNA TGTGCCAGCAGTCTCCGACAGGGGAGGTCCTACGAGCAGTACTTC. It is translated as CASSLRQGRSYEQYF.

There are a few counts of this clone. The chain joins TRBV4-1 to TRBJ2-7, with D tentatively TRBD1 (6 bases). Trimming took off 4 bases at V and 9 bases at J, with 22 bases between the two ends. The CDR3 totals 15 residues. Per the germline V gene, CDR1 is MGHRA and CDR2 is YSYEKL. In DNA, the CDR3 is TGCGCCAGCAGCCCCCCCGGAAACCACCTACAGGGGCAGTACTTC. Encoded protein: CASSPPGNHLQGQYF.

The J gene is TRBJ2-3, the V gene TRBV7-8, with 9 bases aligning to TRBD2. Germline V lookup: CDR1 SGHVS, CDR2 FQNEAQ. The junction had 6 bases not matched to a gene; V was cut back by 0 bases and J by 2 bases. The CDR3 totals 17 residues. The CDR3 sequence: CASSLASSGTSTDTQYF. CDR3 in DNA: TGTGCCAGCAGCTTAGCGTCTAGCGGGACTTCCACAGATACGCAGTATTTT.

This clone has just a few counts. The chain uses TRBV5-1 and TRBJ2-1, with 10 bases that match TRBD2. This CDR3 region has 15 residues. Germline V lookup: CDR1 SGHRS, CDR2 YFSETQ. Trimming removed 4 bases from V and 10 bases from J; junction bases left unmatched: 11. The CDR3 here is CASSAWTSGESEQFF. The CDR3 DNA reads as TGCGCCAGCAGCGCATGGACTAGCGGTGAGAGCGAGCAGTTCTTC. The full variable domain, completed using reference TRBV5-1 and TRBJ2-1, is KAGVTQTPRYLIKTRGQQVTLSCSPISGHRSVSWYQQTPGQGLQFLFEYFSETQRNKGNFPGRFSGRQFSNSRSEMNVSTLELGDSALYLCASSAWTSGESEQFFGPGTRLTVL.

The chain uses TRBV6-6 and TRBJ2-7; TRBD2 aligns across 8 bases. This CDR3 comprises 15 residues. Unmatched junction bases numbered 9, after V lost 6 bases and J lost 2 bases. The germline V gene has CDR1 MNHNY and CDR2 SVGAGI (reference sequence). The DNA for the CDR3 is TGTGCCAGCAGCTCTGAGAATAGCGGGGCCTACGAGCAGTACTTC. Amino acid sequence: CASSSENSGAYEQYF.

This chain links TRBV28 with TRBJ1-2; possibly TRBD1 for D (5 bases). V was shortened by 6 bases and J by 4 bases, with 15 bases between the two germline ends. The CDR3 runs to 14 residues. CDR1 is MDHEN, CDR2 SYDVKM, per germline. The CDR3 reads CASSPGSTGYGYTF. The CDR3 region has the DNA TGTGCCAGCAGCCCAGGGTCTACTGGCTATGGCTACACCTTC.

The chain has TRBV19 and TRBJ2-2; D may be TRBD2 (5 bases). This CDR3 has 17 residues. V lost 3 bases and J lost 5, with 19 bases in between. Germline CDR1 and CDR2: LNHDA and SQIVND (reference sequence). CDR3 amino acids: CASSMSPWRRRTGELFF. The CDR3 DNA sequence: TGTGCCAGTAGTATGTCACCCTGGAGGCGGAGGACCGGGGAGCTGTTTTTT.

This clone was seen a single time. The genes are TRBV30 and TRBJ2-1; 9 positions match TRBD1. The germline gives CDR1 GTSNPN, CDR2 SVGIG (reference sequence). With 0 bases clipped from V and 5 bases from J, the junction kept 5 bases outside the gene matches. The CDR3 is 15 residues long. The CDR3 nucleotides are TGTGCCTGGAGTGTACACAGGGGGCCTAACAATGAGCAGTTCTTC. Protein product: CAWSVHRGPNNEQFF.

The chain has TRBV19 and TRBJ2-3; 11 bases fit TRBD1. The CDR3 loop spans 14 amino acids. J gave up 3 bases and V 7 bases, and 3 bases lay outside the gene matches. Germline CDR1 LNHDA, CDR2 SQIVND (reference sequence). The CDR3 region has the DNA TGTGCCAGTACGTGGGACAGGGGGACAGATACGCAGTATTTT. It codes for CASTWDRGTDTQYF.

Notes on this clone: A much larger clonotype is one base distant, so this may be a read error. The genes are TRBV25-1 and TRBJ1-1, with D possibly matching TRBD1 (6 bases). There are 13 residues in the CDR3. Germline V CDR1 and CDR2: MGHDK, SYGVNS. V dropped 6 bases and J dropped 1 base, with 9 bases sitting between them. CDR3 bases: TGTGCCAGCAGCTCGACAGGGAACACTGAAGCTTTCTTT. Protein: CASSSTGNTEAFF.

V is TRBV6-1 and J is TRBJ2-5; maybe TRBD2 (5 bases). Germline values: CDR1 MNHNS, CDR2 SASEGT. V lost 6 bases and J lost 0, with 14 bases in between. This CDR3 is 15 amino acids long. The CDR3 DNA follows: TGTGCCAGCAGGCGGGCAAGCTCGTACCAAGAGACCCAGTACTTC. Translation gives CASRRASSYQETQYF.

V and J are TRBV27 and TRBJ2-3; weak D call: TRBD1 (6 bases). Germline V gene data show CDR1 as MNHEY and CDR2 as SMNVEV (reference sequence). The CDR3 length is 13 residues. V lost 3 bases and J 7 bases, leaving 11 bases between the germline ends. The CDR3 loop is CASSLGRGNTQYF. CDR3 DNA sequence: TGTGCCAGCAGTTTGGGCAGGGGAAATACGCAGTATTTT.

The chain has TRBV21-1 and TRBJ2-6; TRBD1, the D gene given by the table, was not confirmed from the DNA. TRBV21-1 is a pseudogene segment. CDR3 length equals 16 residues. The CDR3 loop reads CASSETDISGANVLTF. The CDR3 DNA is TGTGCCAGCAGCGAAACCGACATTTCTGGGGCCAACGTCCTGACTTTC.

This clone was detected only a few times. The chain has TRBV11-2 and TRBJ2-7; no firm D call. The CDR3 extends over 11 amino acids. Germline CDR1 is SGHAT and CDR2 is FQNNGV. Trimming removed 6 bases at V and 6 bases at J, with 9 bases between. The chain's CDR3 is CASSQSGEQYF. The CDR3 DNA is TGTGCCAGCAGTCAATCAGGCGAGCAGTACTTC. Using reference TRBV11-2 and TRBJ2-7 for the parts outside the CDR3, the full variable domain is EAGVAQSPRYKIIEKRQSVAFWCNPISGHATLYWYQQILGQGPKLLIQFQNNGVVDDSQLPKDRFSAERLKGVDSTLKIQPAKLEDSAVYLCASSQSGEQYFGPGTRLTVT.

The chain carries TRBV2 and TRBJ2-7; D remains unclear. Germline V gene data show CDR1 as SNHLY and CDR2 as FYNNEI. The CDR3 has 13 amino acids. Trimming cost V 7 bases and J 5 bases, with 15 bases left between them. The CDR3 DNA is TGTGCCAGCACCACGCCGGGTTTAGACGAGCAGTACTTC. Translating gives CASTTPGLDEQYF.

J is TRBJ2-1 and V is TRBV27; possibly TRBD1 for D (6 bases). The ends were cut back, 4 bases at V and 8 bases at J, with 9 bases in the middle. Germline V lookup: CDR1 MNHEY, CDR2 SMNVEV (reference sequence). The CDR3 extends over 12 amino acids. This CDR3 reads CASSSRGYEQFF. In nucleotides, the CDR3 is TGTGCCAGCAGTTCCAGGGGTTATGAGCAGTTCTTC.

The chain uses TRBV5-1 and TRBJ2-1; TRBD2 aligns across 8 bases. Germline V CDR1 and CDR2: SGHRS, YFSETQ. The V and J ends lost 2 bases and 6 bases, in that order; junction bases with no gene match: 13. The CDR3 extends over 17 amino acids. The DNA for the CDR3 is TGCGCCAGCAGCTTCCCAGGGAGCGGGAGAAGCGCCAATGAGCAGTTCTTC. Its translation: CASSFPGSGRSANEQFF.

The chain couples TRBV5-1 to TRBJ2-1; 10 bases are a match to TRBD1. Losses at the gene ends were 1 base for V and 7 bases for J; bases not matched to a gene: 5. The CDR3 loop spans 15 amino acids. The germline V gene encodes CDR1 SGHRS and CDR2 YFSETQ. The CDR3: CASSLMTGGFNEQFF. The CDR3 nucleotides read TGCGCCAGCAGCTTGATGACAGGGGGCTTTAATGAGCAGTTCTTC.

The V call is TRBV27, the J call TRBJ1-6, with 9 bases fitting TRBD1. The CDR3 has 15 amino acids. The V and J ends lost 5 bases and 10 bases, in that order; junction bases with no gene match: 9. The V gene's germline CDR1 is MNHEY and CDR2 SMNVEV (reference sequence). CDR3 nucleotide sequence: TGTGCCAGCAGTATGGCGGGACAGGGAGGATCACCCCTCCACTTT. Residues: CASSMAGQGGSPLHF.

V and J are TRBV19 and TRBJ2-5, with D perhaps matching TRBD1 (6 bases). The CDR3 is made up of 15 amino acids. V was cut by 8 bases and J by 5 bases, with 21 bases left in between. CDR1 is LNHDA and CDR2 is SQIVND in the germline V gene (reference sequence). This chain's CDR3 is CASADPGHFRETQYF. CDR3 sequence (DNA): TGTGCCAGTGCCGATCCGGGACACTTTCGGGAGACCCAGTACTTC.

This clone has just a few counts. The V call is TRBV18, the J call TRBJ1-1; D not certain. Trimming stripped 5 bases from V and 6 bases from J, with 4 bases between. Germline loops: CDR1 KGHSH, CDR2 LQKENI. CDR3 length: 10 residues. The CDR3 spells CASSGAEAFF. The CDR3 DNA reads TGTGCCAGCTCAGGAGCTGAAGCTTTCTTT.

This chain joins TRBV6-6 and TRBJ2-5; the D is unclear. The CDR3 is 13 amino acids. Germline values: CDR1 MNHNY, CDR2 SVGAGI (reference sequence). V lost 8 bases and J lost 1, with 11 bases in between. The CDR3 DNA is TGTGCCAGCTCAACCACTACCCAAGAGACCCAGTACTTC. This codes for CASSTTTQETQYF.

J is TRBJ2-7 and V is TRBV5-1, with 14 positions matching TRBD2. The junction had 5 bases not matched to a gene; V was cut back by 0 bases and J by 9 bases. CDR1 is SGHRS and CDR2 is YFSETQ in the germline V gene. This CDR3 has 15 residues. The CDR3, as DNA: TGCGCCAGCAGCTTGGAAGGGACTAGCGGGAGTCCGCAGTACTTC. It is translated as CASSLEGTSGSPQYF.

Concerning this clone itself: The junction and the germline gene differ at one end; a read error may be behind it. Other DNA sequences in this specimen translate into the identical CDR3. This chain joins TRBV19 and TRBJ2-7, with TRBD2 matching 7 bases. Germline V lookup: CDR1 LNHDA, CDR2 SQIVND (reference sequence). This CDR3 contains 23 residues. CDR3 amino acids: CASSRRDRWKIGSGHTDPYEQYF. Here the CDR3 DNA reads TGTGCTAGTAGTAGACGGGACCGGTGGAAAATTGGTAGCGGGCATACTGACCCCTACGAGCAGTACTTC. Looking up the rest from reference TRBV19 and TRBJ2-7 gives the full variable domain: DGGITQSPKYLFRKEGQNVTLSCEQNLNHDAMYWYRQDPGQGLRLIYYSQIVNDFQKGDIAEGYSVSREKKESFPLTVTSAQKNPTAFYLCASSRRDRWKIGSGHTDPYEQYFGPGTRLTVT.